The 31 T cell receptor beta chains given below trace back to one sample, sequenced in a study of T-cell memory formation after mild COVID-19. TCRdb ran MiXCR on the 5' RACE reads and lists one entry per CDR3 protein. This table holds around 200,000 distinct CDR3 sequences, about 18% found once. The sequenced sample was PBMCs or a T cell subset sorted from them (not recorded which). The receptor set was obtained from a man between 18 and 29 years old who had mild COVID-19 (a few samples of this study predate the infection). Cell type and time point are not known.

The genes are TRBV7-2 and TRBJ2-5; a possible D gene is TRBD2 (5 bases). The germline V gene encodes CDR1 SGHTA and CDR2 FQGNSA. This CDR3 spans 15 amino acids. V shed 0 bases and J shed 4 bases, with 12 bases lying between them. The CDR3 sequence: CASSLASEVRETQYF. The CDR3 bases are TGTGCCAGCAGCTTAGCGTCGGAGGTCCGAGAGACCCAGTACTTC.

The chain carries TRBV5-1 and TRBJ2-1; D not certain. Germline V lookup: CDR1 SGHRS, CDR2 YFSETQ. Between the trimmed V and J ends, which lost 2 bases and 5 bases, there was a span of 17 bases. CDR3 size: 16 residues. In DNA, the CDR3 is TGCGCCAGCAGCTTCCTGAGTCGAACTCGGGACAATGAGCAGTTCTTC. Protein sequence: CASSFLSRTRDNEQFF.

V is TRBV7-8 and J is TRBJ2-7; 9 positions agree with TRBD1. The CDR3 has 13 amino acids. Germline CDR1 reads SGHVS; CDR2 reads FQNEAQ. Losses at the gene ends were 4 bases for V and 2 bases for J; bases not matched to a gene: 0. The CDR3 region is CASSWDRAYEQYF. The DNA for the CDR3 is TGTGCCAGCAGCTGGGACAGGGCCTACGAGCAGTACTTC. The full variable domain, rest sourced from reference TRBV7-8 and TRBJ2-7, is GAGVSQSPRYKVAKRGQDVALRCDPISGHVSLFWYQQALGQGPEFLTYFQNEAQLDKSGLPSDRFFAERPEGSVSTLKIQRTQQEDSAVYLCASSWDRAYEQYFGPGTRLTVT.

V is TRBV3-1 and J is TRBJ2-5; the D is unclear. CDR1 and CDR2 from the germline V gene are LGHDT and YNNKEL (reference sequence). The CDR3 spans 12 residues. V was trimmed by 6 bases and J by 7 bases, leaving 12 bases between them. CDR3 loop: CASSLLEGTQYF. CDR3 bases: TGTGCCAGCAGTTTATTAGAAGGGACCCAGTACTTC.

The sample holds a few counts of this clonotype. The V gene is TRBV7-2, the J gene TRBJ2-3; 15 bases agree with TRBD2. This CDR3 region has 16 residues. With V trimmed by 6 bases and J by 6 bases, 7 bases remained unmatched. Germline CDR1 SGHTA, CDR2 FQGNSA. CDR3 bases: TGTGCCAGCAGTTCAAGGACTAGCGGGGGGGCTGATACGCAGTATTTT. Protein sequence: CASSSRTSGGADTQYF. The whole variable domain, filled in from reference TRBV7-2 and TRBJ2-3, reads GAGVSQSPSNKVTEKGKDVELRCDPISGHTALYWYRQSLGQGLEFLIYFQGNSAPDKSGLPSDRFSAERTGGSVSTLTIQRTQQEDSAVYLCASSSRTSGGADTQYFGPGTRLTVL.

V usage is TRBV2 and J usage is TRBJ1-5, with D possibly matching TRBD1 (6 bases). The CDR3 is 13 amino acids. Trimming shortened V by 9 bases and J by 3 bases, and 12 bases separated the two germline ends. CDR1 and CDR2 (germline): SNHLY, FYNNEI. CDR3 sequence reads: CASTGQFNQPQHF. In nucleotides, the CDR3 is TGTGCCAGTACTGGACAGTTCAATCAGCCCCAGCATTTT.

This clonotype was seen only a few times. The chain is built from TRBV7-9 and TRBJ1-1, with D maybe TRBD1 (5 bases). V was trimmed by 1 base and J by 6 bases, leaving 12 bases between them. CDR1 and CDR2 from the germline V gene are SEHNR and FQNEAQ (reference sequence). The CDR3 loop spans 14 amino acids. CDR3 sequence (DNA): TGTGCCAGCAGCTTAGGGAATTCGGGGGCTGAAGCTTTCTTT. This sequence encodes CASSLGNSGAEAFF.

This clonotype was observed many times. The chain employs TRBV12-3 or TRBV12-4 and TRBJ1-1, with 9 bases that match TRBD1. Trimming took 6 bases from V and 4 from J; bases not matched to a gene: 6. The CDR3 consists of 14 residues. The CDR3 is CASRSQGAPTEAFF. CDR3 coding DNA: TGTGCCAGCAGGTCACAGGGGGCGCCCACTGAAGCTTTCTTT.

The V gene is TRBV20-1, the J gene TRBJ1-1; D not certain. There are 13 residues in the CDR3. V was clipped by 0 bases and J by 2 bases, with 7 bases between them. Looked up from germline, CDR1 is DFQATT and CDR2 is SNEGSKA (reference sequence). CDR3 nucleotide sequence: TGCAGTGCTAGAGAGGATGGCAACACTGAAGCTTTCTTT. Protein: CSAREDGNTEAFF.

In DNA, the CDR3 is TGCGCCAGCAGCCGAGTCCAGTCCCTACAGGGAGAGGCTCAGTACTTC. Encoded protein: CASSRVQSLQGEAQYF. The gene calls are TRBV4-3 and TRBJ2-4, with D possibly matching TRBD1 (6 bases). The germline V gene encodes CDR1 LGHNA and CDR2 YSLEER. V lost 4 bases to trimming and J lost 12 bases, with 25 bases between them. The CDR3 has 16 amino acids.

In its sample, this clonotype was seen a few times. The chain carries TRBV7-9 and TRBJ1-6; TRBD1 aligns across 10 bases. The CDR3 has 17 residues. Germline lookup yields CDR1 SEHNR and CDR2 FQNEAQ (reference sequence). J lost 8 bases, V lost 5 bases, and 12 bases had no gene match. This chain's CDR3 is CASSEDKPGQGYSPLHF. CDR3 DNA sequence: TGTGCCAGCAGCGAAGACAAACCGGGACAGGGGTATTCACCCCTCCACTTT.

This chain uses TRBV10-3 with TRBJ2-2, with no clear D. The CDR3 length is 14 residues. V lost 2 bases and J lost 8, with 12 bases in between. CDR1 ENHRY and CDR2 SYGVKD come from the germline V gene. CDR3 region: CAISEAVVGGELFF. The CDR3 DNA follows: TGTGCCATCAGTGAGGCGGTAGTCGGTGGGGAGCTGTTTTTT.

The chain has TRBV18 and TRBJ1-6; D is unresolved. The CDR3 is 15 residues long. Trimming removed 3 bases at V and 8 bases at J, with 14 bases between. The germline gives CDR1 KGHSH, CDR2 LQKENI. Written as DNA, the CDR3 is TGTGCCAGCTCACCCAATCGGGGAAGAGATTCACCCCTCCACTTT. Protein: CASSPNRGRDSPLHF.

The V call is TRBV5-1, the J call TRBJ1-1; 9 bases are a match to TRBD1. CDR3 length equals 15 residues. The V and J ends lost 3 bases and 4 bases, in that order; junction bases with no gene match: 7. CDR1 and CDR2 (germline): SGHRS, YFSETQ. The CDR3 loop is CASSSGTGRSTEAFF. Here the CDR3 DNA reads TGCGCCAGCAGCTCGGGGACAGGGCGGAGCACTGAAGCTTTCTTT.

This clonotype was counted a few times. The rearrangement joins TRBV6-1 to TRBJ1-5; 8 bases are shared with TRBD1. Germline CDR1 is MNHNS and CDR2 is SASEGT. V gave up 0 bases and J gave up 5 bases; unmatched junction bases: 6. This CDR3 contains 16 residues. The CDR3 loop is CASSEAGRGLDQPQHF. DNA of the CDR3: TGTGCCAGCAGTGAAGCGGGCAGGGGGCTCGATCAGCCCCAGCATTTT.

The chain combines TRBV5-4 with TRBJ2-7; 9 nucleotides match TRBD1. There are 15 residues in the CDR3. Germline CDR1 and CDR2: SGHNT and YYREEE (reference sequence). With 2 bases clipped from V and 3 bases from J, the junction kept 6 bases outside the gene matches. The DNA of the CDR3 is TGTGCCAGCAGCTTTGGGGACAGGGTTTTCTACGAGCAGTACTTC. Translating it yields CASSFGDRVFYEQYF.

This clonotype has just a few counts. The chain has TRBV5-1 and TRBJ2-5, with D perhaps TRBD1 or TRBD2 (6 bases each). Trimming stripped 6 bases from V and 2 bases from J, with 17 bases between. The CDR3 is 15 amino acids. Germline CDR1 and CDR2: SGHRS and YFSETQ. The CDR3 DNA reads TGCGCCAGCATCCCCAGGGGCGGGATTCAAGAGACCCAGTACTTC. Residues: CASIPRGGIQETQYF.

This clonotype was detected a few times. This chain links TRBV5-1 with TRBJ1-1; TRBD1 is a possible D gene (5 bases). Germline V CDR1 and CDR2: SGHRS, YFSETQ. The CDR3 contains 12 residues. Trimming left V 5 bases short and J 2 bases short, with 7 bases between. The CDR3: CASRTANTEAFF. The CDR3 DNA reads as TGCGCCAGCAGGACAGCCAACACTGAAGCTTTCTTT. The complete variable domain, with remaining parts taken from reference TRBV5-1 and TRBJ1-1, reads KAGVTQTPRYLIKTRGQQVTLSCSPISGHRSVSWYQQTPGQGLQFLFEYFSETQRNKGNFPGRFSGRQFSNSRSEMNVSTLELGDSALYLCASRTANTEAFFGQGTRLTVV.

The chain couples TRBV9 to TRBJ2-5, with 11 bases matching TRBD2. The germline V gene encodes CDR1 SGDLS and CDR2 YYNGEE. The V and J ends lost 4 bases and 5 bases, in that order; junction bases with no gene match: 4. CDR3 size: 14 residues. The CDR3 region is CASSRLAGLETQYF. The CDR3 DNA is TGTGCCAGCAGCAGACTAGCGGGGTTGGAGACCCAGTACTTC.

This CDR3 is CSAPTSGPTDTQYF. The CDR3 DNA sequence: TGCAGTGCTCCGACTAGCGGACCCACAGATACGCAGTATTTT. The chain recombines TRBV20-1 with TRBJ2-3, with 9 bases lining up with TRBD2. The junction had 5 bases not matched to a gene; V was cut back by 5 bases and J by 2 bases. The CDR3 totals 14 residues. CDR1 is DFQATT, CDR2 SNEGSKA, per germline (reference sequence).

This clonotype has a handful of counts. V usage is TRBV20-1 and J usage is TRBJ2-5, with D perhaps given as TRBD1 or TRBD2 (5 bases each). The CDR3 has 14 residues. The V gene's germline CDR1 is DFQATT and CDR2 SNEGSKA (reference sequence). Trimming pared 5 bases from V and 2 bases from J, leaving 15 bases between. The CDR3 protein is CSAPAWGGQETQYF. CDR3 nucleotide sequence: TGCAGTGCTCCTGCCTGGGGCGGGCAAGAGACCCAGTACTTC.

This clonotype was counted between two and nine times. The V call is TRBV28, the J call TRBJ2-6; the D gene is possibly TRBD1 (5 bases). Germline V gene sequence: CDR1 MDHEN, CDR2 SYDVKM. The CDR3 runs to 19 residues. V was shortened by 1 base and J by 0 bases, with 16 bases between the two germline ends. CDR3: CASSLSMIDRASGANVLTF. In nucleotides, the CDR3 is TGTGCCAGCAGTTTATCCATGATCGACAGAGCCTCTGGGGCCAACGTCCTGACTTTC.

The V call is TRBV20-1, the J call TRBJ2-1, with 10 positions matching TRBD2. The V segment lost 6 bases and the J segment 6 bases; nucleotides outside the gene matches: 8. The CDR3 contains 14 residues. The germline CDR1 and CDR2 sequences are DFQATT and SNEGSKA (reference sequence). In DNA form, the CDR3 reads TGCAGTGCAGCCCCTAGCGGGGGCCTCAATGAGCAGTTCTTC. Translation gives CSAAPSGGLNEQFF.

In DNA, the CDR3 is TGTGCCAGCAGCCGAGGAGGGGCGAACACCGGGGAGCTGTTTTTT. It encodes CASSRGGANTGELFF. The rearrangement links TRBV7-2 to TRBJ2-2; D is perhaps TRBD2 (6 bases). CDR3 length equals 15 residues. Trimming shortened V by 5 bases and J by 0 bases, and 10 bases separated the two germline ends. Germline lookup yields CDR1 SGHTA and CDR2 FQGNSA.

This clonotype was detected only a few times. The chain is built from TRBV5-1 and TRBJ2-5; D tentatively reads TRBD1 or TRBD2 (5 bases each). V lost 2 bases and J 2 bases, leaving 10 bases between the germline ends. The CDR3 loop spans 14 amino acids. Looked up from germline, CDR1 is SGHRS and CDR2 is YFSETQ. This CDR3 reads CASSFGDLQETQYF. The DNA of the CDR3 is TGCGCCAGCAGCTTTGGGGACCTTCAAGAGACCCAGTACTTC.

This clonotype was recorded a few times. V and J are TRBV6-1 and TRBJ2-7, with D possibly TRBD1 on 6 matching bases. V dropped 2 bases and J dropped 1 base, with 15 bases sitting between them. This CDR3 comprises 16 residues. From germline, CDR1 is MNHNS and CDR2 SASEGT. In DNA form, the CDR3 reads TGTGCCAGCAGTGAATTGAGGACAGTGACTTCCTACGAGCAGTACTTC. Protein sequence: CASSELRTVTSYEQYF.

The table lists this clonotype with a few counts. V usage is TRBV5-4 and J usage is TRBJ1-1; D is uncertain. The CDR3 runs to 14 residues. V gave up 6 bases and J gave up 1 base, with 13 bases separating them. CDR1 SGHNT and CDR2 YYREEE come from the germline V gene (reference sequence). The DNA for the CDR3 is TGTGCCAGCAACGGAAGAGGATCGAACACTGAAGCTTTCTTT. Protein product: CASNGRGSNTEAFF.

The chain carries TRBV5-1 and TRBJ2-3; 11 nucleotides line up with TRBD2. Trimming removed 3 bases from V and 3 bases from J; junction bases left unmatched: 3. Germline lookup yields CDR1 SGHRS and CDR2 YFSETQ. The CDR3 sequence is 15 residues long. The CDR3 reads CASSSLAGGTDTQYF. The CDR3 DNA is TGCGCCAGCAGCTCCCTAGCGGGGGGAACAGATACGCAGTATTTT.

The V call is TRBV7-2, the J call TRBJ2-3; possible D gene TRBD1, 8 bases. The germline CDR1 and CDR2 sequences are SGHTA and FQGNSA. This CDR3 contains 15 residues. The ends were cut back, 6 bases at V and 4 bases at J, with 17 bases in the middle. The CDR3 is CASRTGQGGADTQYF. The CDR3 DNA follows: TGTGCCAGCAGAACTGGACAGGGAGGGGCAGATACGCAGTATTTT.

The CDR3 region has the DNA TGTGCCAGCAGCTTAGAGACCGGACTAGGGGGAAATGAGCAGTTCTTC. It yields the protein CASSLETGLGGNEQFF. This chain connects TRBV7-2 to TRBJ2-1, with TRBD2 as a possible D gene (7 bases). CDR3 length: 16 amino acids. V lost 1 base and J lost 7, with 17 bases in between. Germline V gene lookup returns CDR1 SGHTA and CDR2 FQGNSA.

As DNA, the CDR3 is TGCAGTGCTAGAAGGGCCGTTAATGAAAAACTGTTTTTT. It yields the protein CSARRAVNEKLFF. The chain uses TRBV20-1 and TRBJ1-4, with D uncertain. CDR3 length: 13 residues. Germline V gives CDR1 DFQATT, CDR2 SNEGSKA (reference sequence). Between the trimmed V and J ends, which lost 2 bases and 4 bases, there was a span of 8 bases.